This T cell receptor (beta chain) was recorded in a study of cytotoxic CD8 clonotypes in ibrutinib-treated CLL. The study, taken as a whole, reports: Private clonotypes, not public ones, expanded at ibrutinib response. At ibrutinib response, clonality increased, and at progression it declined back toward baseline. Patients with sustained remission and those progressing were sampled at differing times.

The intended depth for sequencing was 1 in 200,000 to 1 in 1 million T cells. The table came from immunoSEQ multiplex PCR; TCRdb's copy has only in-frame clones and leaves some out. The sample has tens of thousands of clones; about 50% are singletons. The J segment lost 0 bases and the V segment lost 0 bases, leaving 1 base of the junction unmatched. Germline loops: CDR1 MNHEY, CDR2 SVGAGI. This CDR3 comprises 15 residues. As regards this clone: Its antigen is unidentified.

V gene TRBV6-5 combines with J gene TRBJ1-1, with 7 nucleotides matching TRBD1. The source was PBMCs, collected before ibrutinib treatment. The clonotype originates from a human donor with chronic lymphocytic leukemia. The CDR3 spells CASSYSTGVNTEAFF. The DNA of the CDR3 is TGTGCCAGCAGTTACTCAACAGGGGTGAACACTGAAGCTTTCTTT.